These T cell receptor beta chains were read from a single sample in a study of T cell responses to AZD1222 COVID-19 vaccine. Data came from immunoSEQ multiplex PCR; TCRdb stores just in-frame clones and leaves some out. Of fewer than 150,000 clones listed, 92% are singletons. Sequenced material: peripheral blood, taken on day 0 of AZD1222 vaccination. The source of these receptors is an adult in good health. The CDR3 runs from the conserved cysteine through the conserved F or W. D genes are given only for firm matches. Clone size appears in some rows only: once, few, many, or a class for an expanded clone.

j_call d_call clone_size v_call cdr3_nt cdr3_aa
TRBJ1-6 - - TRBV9 TGTGCCAGCAGCGTAAGTCCGGGGTCACCCCTCCACTTT CASSVSPGSPLHF
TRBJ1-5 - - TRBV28 TGTGCCAGCAGTTTGACACGGGAGTACAATCAGCCCCAGCATTTT CASSLTREYNQPQHF
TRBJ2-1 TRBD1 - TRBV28 TGTGCCAGCAGTCAGGGACAGCCTTGGAATGAGCAGTTCTTC CASSQGQPWNEQFF
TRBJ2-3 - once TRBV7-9 TGTGCCAGCAGCTTAGAATATTGGGCCCCCACAGATACGCAGTATTTT CASSLEYWAPTDTQYF
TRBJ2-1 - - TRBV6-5 TGTGCCAGCAGTTACCCCGGGCCTTACAATGAGCAGTTCTTC CASSYPGPYNEQFF
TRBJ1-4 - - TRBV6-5 TGTGCCAGCAACACCGGGGGGATCAATGAAAAACTGTTTTTT CASNTGGINEKLFF
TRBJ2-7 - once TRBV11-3 TGTGCCAGCAGCCGAGAGGGACCCTACGCCGAGCAGTACTTC CASSREGPYAEQYF
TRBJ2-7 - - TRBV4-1 TGCGCCAGCAGCCAAGAAGGCCCCTCCGCAGGGGAGATAAGAGACGAGCAGTACTTC CASSQEGPSAGEIRDEQYF
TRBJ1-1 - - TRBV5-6 TGTGCCAGCAGCTTGTCGGGCAGGGTGTGGAACACTGAAGCTTTCTTT CASSLSGRVWNTEAFF
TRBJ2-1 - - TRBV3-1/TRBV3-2 TGTGCCAGCAGCCGGACCAGCACCTACAATGAGCAGTTCTTC CASSRTSTYNEQFF
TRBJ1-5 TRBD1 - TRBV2 TGTGCCAGCAGGGCGGGACAGTCCCCGTATCAGCCCCAGCATTTT CASRAGQSPYQPQHF
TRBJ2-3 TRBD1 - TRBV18 TGTGCCAGCTTCCGGGACAGGTCCACAGATACGCAGTATTTT CASFRDRSTDTQYF
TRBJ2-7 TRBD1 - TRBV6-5 TGTGCCAGCAGTTACCACTCGGGACAGGGCTACGAGCAGTACTTC CASSYHSGQGYEQYF
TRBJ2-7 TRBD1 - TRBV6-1 TGTGCCAGCAGTGACAGGGGGCATTCCTACGAGCAGTACTTC CASSDRGHSYEQYF
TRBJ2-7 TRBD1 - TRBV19 TGTGCCAGTAGTATTTGGACAGGGCCTTCCTACGAGCAGTACTTC CASSIWTGPSYEQYF
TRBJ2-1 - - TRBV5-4 TGTGCCAGCAGCTTGGGGCAGAGCCTCTACAATGAGCAGTTCTTC CASSLGQSLYNEQFF
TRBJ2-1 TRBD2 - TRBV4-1 TGCGCCAGCAGCCATTTAGCGGGAGGGCCCGAGAATGAGCAGTTCTTC CASSHLAGGPENEQFF
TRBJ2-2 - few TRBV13 TGTGCCAGCAGCTTAGGACGGAACACCGGGGAGCTGTTTTTT CASSLGRNTGELFF
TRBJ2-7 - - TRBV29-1 TGCAGCGTCCGACAGGACTACGAGCAGTACTTC CSVRQDYEQYF
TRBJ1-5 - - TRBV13 TGTGCCAGCAGCTTAGTGTCTATAGGGGGGATCAATCAGCCCCAGCATTTT CASSLVSIGGINQPQHF
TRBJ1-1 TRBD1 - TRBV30 TGTGCCTGGAGTGTACCAGGGGGCGCTTCTCGCACTGAAGCTTTCTTT CAWSVPGGASRTEAFF
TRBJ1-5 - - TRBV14 TGTGCCAGCAGCCCAGGGTTGTCTCAGCCCCAGCATTTT CASSPGLSQPQHF
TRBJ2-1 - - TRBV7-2 TGTGCCAGCAGCCTAGCAGCAGGTTCCTACAATGAGCAGTTCTTC CASSLAAGSYNEQFF
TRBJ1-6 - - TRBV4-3 TGCGCCAGCAGCCTCCAAAGACCGGGACCGAATTCACCCCTCCACTTT CASSLQRPGPNSPLHF
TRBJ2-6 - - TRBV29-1 TGCAGCGTTATCTCTGGGCGGGCCAACGTCCTGACTTTC CSVISGRANVLTF
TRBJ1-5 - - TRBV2 TGTGCCAGCAGTGAGTTCAGGACAGCCGCTAGCAATCAGCCCCAGCATTTT CASSEFRTAASNQPQHF
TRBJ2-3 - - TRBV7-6 TGTGCCAGCAGCCCCGCGCTTGGGGCAGATACGCAGTATTTT CASSPALGADTQYF
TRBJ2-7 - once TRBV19 TGTGCCAGTAGGCCGGGGACGGACTCCTACGAGCAGTACTTC CASRPGTDSYEQYF
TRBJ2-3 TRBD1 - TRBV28 TGTGCCAGCACCATGAGAGGACAGGGGACAGATACGCAGTATTTT CASTMRGQGTDTQYF
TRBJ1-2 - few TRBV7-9 TGTGCCAGCAGCTCCGCGACCGGGAATTACTATGGCTACACCTTC CASSSATGNYYGYTF
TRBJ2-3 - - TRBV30 TGTGCCTGCCGGAGGGCGCCTAGCACAGATACGCAGTATTTT CACRRAPSTDTQYF
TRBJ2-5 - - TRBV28 TGTGCCAGCTGTTTAGCCTCCTGTTGGGGAATAGAGACCCAGTACTTC CASCLASCWGIETQYF
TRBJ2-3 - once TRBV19 TGTGCCAGCGACGGTGGCACAGATACGCAGTATTTT CASDGGTDTQYF
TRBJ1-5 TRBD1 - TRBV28 TGTGCCAGCTCCCATACGGGGGACAGTCCCAATCAGCCCCAGCATTTT CASSHTGDSPNQPQHF
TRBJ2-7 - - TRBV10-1 TGCGCCAGCAGTGAGGAACTAGGATACGAGCAGTACTTC CASSEELGYEQYF
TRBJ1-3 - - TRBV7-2 TGTGCCAGCAGCTTAGAATCCCCAGGGTTGGGCGGAAACACCATATATTTT CASSLESPGLGGNTIYF
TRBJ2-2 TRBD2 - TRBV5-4 TGTGCCAGCAGCCCTACCGGGACTAGCGGGAGCATGGGGGAGCTGTTTTTT CASSPTGTSGSMGELFF
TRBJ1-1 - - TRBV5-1 TGCGCCAGCAGCTTTGGGGGGCCGGACACTGAAGCTTTCTTT CASSFGGPDTEAFF
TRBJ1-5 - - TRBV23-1 TGCGCCAGCAGTCTCGAGGGCGGGAGCAATCAGCCCCAGCATTTT CASSLEGGSNQPQHF
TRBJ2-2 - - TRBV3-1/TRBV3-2 TGTGCCAGCAGCCTAAACACCGGGGAGCTGTTTTTT CASSLNTGELFF
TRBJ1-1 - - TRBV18 TGTGCCAGCTCACCACCCGCAGGAAACACTGAAGCTTTCTTT CASSPPAGNTEAFF
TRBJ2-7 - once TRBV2 TGTGCCAGCAGTGAAGTAGGGGCCTACGAGCAGTACTTC CASSEVGAYEQYF
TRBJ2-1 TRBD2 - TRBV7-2 TGTGCCAGCAGCTTATCTAGCGGGGGGAACTACAATGAGCAGTTCTTC CASSLSSGGNYNEQFF
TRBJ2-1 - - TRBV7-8 TGTGCCAGCAGCCCGGGGAGTACCTACAATGAGCAGTTCTTC CASSPGSTYNEQFF
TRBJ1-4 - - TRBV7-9 TGTGCCAGCAGCTTCAACCTTGCAACTAATGAAAAACTGTTTTTT CASSFNLATNEKLFF
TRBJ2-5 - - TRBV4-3 TGCGCCAGCAGCCAAGAGCCGAAAGACGGGTACCAAGAGACCCAGTACTTC CASSQEPKDGYQETQYF
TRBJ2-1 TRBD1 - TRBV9 TGTGCCAGCAGTGACCGACAGGGTTTAAGTAATGAGCAGTTCTTC CASSDRQGLSNEQFF
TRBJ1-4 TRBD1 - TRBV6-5 TGTGCCAGTGTACAGGGGGCTCTCGGTGAAAAACTGTTTTTT CASVQGALGEKLFF
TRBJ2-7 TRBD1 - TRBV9 TGTGCCAGCAGCGTAGGGGGGACAGAGCCCTACGAGCAGTACTTC CASSVGGTEPYEQYF
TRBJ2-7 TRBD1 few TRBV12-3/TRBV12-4 TGTGCCAGCAACCGACAGGGACGCTACGAGCAGTACTTC CASNRQGRYEQYF
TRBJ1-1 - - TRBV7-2 TGTGCCAGCAGCTTAGGGGACGCAGCTTCCGAAGCTTTCTTT CASSLGDAASEAFF